This T cell receptor (beta chain) originates from a study of T-cell reconstitution after alpha-beta-depleted transplantation in children. A TCRbeta library incorporating unique molecular identifiers was prepared. MiXCR, run by TCRdb on the PCR reads, gives a single entry per CDR3 protein. The profile shows 250,000 or so distinct CDR3 sequences, roughly a quarter of them singletons. Study-level results: Reportedly, roughly two months post-transplant, alpha-beta T cells arose from several hundred expanded graft clones.

V lost 1 base to trimming and J lost 0 bases, with 9 bases between them. CDR1 and CDR2 (germline): DFQATT, SNEGSKA (reference sequence). The CDR3 is 14 amino acids. A few counts support this clonotype. What it binds is unknown. The source was PBMCs, mostly from graft donor cells, collected 360 days after TCRalphabeta/CD19-depleted stem cell transplant. This chain joins TRBV20-1 and TRBJ1-2; D not certain. This receptor was obtained from a female patient aged 2 to 10 who had a stem cell transplant for congenital amegakaryocytic thrombocytopenia, so the T cells may come from the graft donor. The CDR3 nucleotides read TGCAGTGCTAGAGCACCAATAGCTAACTATGGCTACACCTTC. Amino acids: CSARAPIANYGYTF.